A single sample gave rise to the 6 T cell receptor beta chains below, sequenced in a study of control samples from healthy donors and cancer patients. The method was immunoSEQ multiplex PCR; TCRdb's version includes in-frame clones alone and lacks a portion of them. The table lists tens of thousands of clones, about nine tenths of them singletons. Sequenced sample: PBMCs. The receptors come from a man over 45 with lung cancer.

This sequence joins TRBV5-1 and TRBJ1-3, with 9 bases that match TRBD1. This CDR3 spans 14 amino acids. V lost 4 bases to trimming and J lost 3 bases; unmatched junction nucleotides: 2. Looked up from germline, CDR1 is SGHRS and CDR2 is YFSETQ. The CDR3 loop is CASSPGQGGNTIYF. The CDR3 DNA reads TGCGCCAGCAGCCCGGGACAGGGTGGAAACACCATATATTTT. Complete variable domain (other parts from reference TRBV5-1 and TRBJ1-3): KAGVTQTPRYLIKTRGQQVTLSCSPISGHRSVSWYQQTPGQGLQFLFEYFSETQRNKGNFPGRFSGRQFSNSRSEMNVSTLELGDSALYLCASSPGQGGNTIYFGEGSWLTVV.

The V and J genes are TRBV6-5 and TRBJ1-1; TRBD1 might be the D (6 bases). This CDR3 region has 13 residues. Germline V CDR1 and CDR2: MNHEY, SVGAGI. The V end lost 4 bases, the J end lost 8 bases, and 14 bases lay between the germline ends. Here the CDR3 DNA reads TGTGCCAGCAGTTCCGGGACGGGGGGCGAAGCTTTCTTT. It codes for CASSSGTGGEAFF.

The CDR3 is CATGGNTEAFF. DNA of the CDR3: TGTGCCACCGGGGGGAACACTGAAGCTTTCTTT. The chain couples TRBV15 to TRBJ1-1; D is perhaps TRBD1 (5 bases). Trimming removed 8 bases at V and 1 base at J, with 5 bases between. CDR1 is LNHNV, CDR2 YYDKDF, per germline (reference sequence). This CDR3 comprises 11 residues.

The chain joins TRBV24-1 to TRBJ1-1, with D unclear. This CDR3 region has 11 residues. Germline CDR1 reads KGHDR; CDR2 reads SFDVKD. Trimming removed 8 bases from V and 3 bases from J, with 6 bases in between. This chain's CDR3 is CATKGYTEAFF. For the CDR3, the DNA is TGTGCCACCAAGGGCTACACTGAAGCTTTCTTT.

This clone was recorded only once. The chain uses TRBV19 and TRBJ1-1, with unresolved D. V lost 0 bases, J lost 2 bases, and 13 bases lay in between. Germline V gives CDR1 LNHDA, CDR2 SQIVND (reference sequence). There are 16 residues in the CDR3. In DNA form, the CDR3 reads TGTGCCAGTAGTATAGACGGTCATAACCTTAACACTGAAGCTTTCTTT. This translates into CASSIDGHNLNTEAFF.

The rearrangement joins TRBV7-3 to TRBJ2-4, with TRBD2 as a possible D gene (5 bases). This CDR3 has 14 residues. Germline V gene lookup returns CDR1 SGHTA and CDR2 FQGTGA. V was cut by 5 bases and J by 5 bases, with 13 bases left in between. The CDR3 loop reads CASSPGLGENIQYF. For the CDR3, the DNA is TGTGCCAGCAGCCCGGGGTTGGGTGAAAACATTCAGTACTTC.